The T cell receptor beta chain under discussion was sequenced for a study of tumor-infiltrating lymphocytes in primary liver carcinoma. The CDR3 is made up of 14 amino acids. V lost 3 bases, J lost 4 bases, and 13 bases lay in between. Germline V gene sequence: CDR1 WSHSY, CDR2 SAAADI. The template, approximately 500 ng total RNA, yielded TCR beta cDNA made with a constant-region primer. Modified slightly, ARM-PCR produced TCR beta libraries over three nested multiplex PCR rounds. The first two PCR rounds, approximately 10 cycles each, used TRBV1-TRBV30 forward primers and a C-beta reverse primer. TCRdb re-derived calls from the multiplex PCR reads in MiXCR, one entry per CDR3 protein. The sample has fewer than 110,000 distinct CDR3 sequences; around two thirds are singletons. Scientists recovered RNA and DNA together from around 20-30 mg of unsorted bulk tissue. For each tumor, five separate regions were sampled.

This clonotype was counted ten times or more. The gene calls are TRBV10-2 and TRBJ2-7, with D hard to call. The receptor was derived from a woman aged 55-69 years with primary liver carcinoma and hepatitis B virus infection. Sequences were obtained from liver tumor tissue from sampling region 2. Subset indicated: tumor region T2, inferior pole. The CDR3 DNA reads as TGCGCCAGCAGTGACTGGGCAGGATTATACGAGCAGTACTTC. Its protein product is CASSDWAGLYEQYF.